This T cell receptor beta chain was identified during a study of persistence of HIV-infected CD4 T cells. About this clone: Its antigen is not identified.

Study-level points and caveats: Degenerate expanded CDR3beta sequences were enriched among CMV- and Gag-responding cells.

The libraries were made with immunoSEQ version 4 in survey mode. Measured with immunoSEQ multiplex PCR; TCRdb has only the in-frame clones, and not every one. This sample has fewer than 50,000 clones, with 80% to 95% found just once. The CDR3 is 14 residues long. Trimming removed 1 base from V and 5 bases from J, with 10 bases in between. CDR1 and CDR2 from the germline V gene are SGHRS and YFSETQ. Anti-CD3/anti-CD28 beads served as a nonspecific positive control stimulus. CD4+ T cells upregulating both CD40 ligand and CD69 were sorted as responding cells. Donors had CD4+ T cell counts above 400 cells/uL and were CMV-seropositive.

V gene TRBV5-1 combines with J gene TRBJ1-5; D gene unclear. This sequence originates from an adult man with HIV who was CMV-seropositive. Sequences were derived from CD4+ T cells sorted from PBMCs after approximately 19-hour stimulation, sampled from a patient who received antiretroviral therapy. Here the CDR3 reads CASSLSTGYQPQHF. The CDR3 DNA sequence: TGCGCCAGCAGCTTGAGCACGGGTTATCAGCCCCAGCATTTT.